Following are 13 T cell receptor beta chains from one sample sequenced in a study of Ad26.COV2.S vaccination and SARS-CoV-2 variants. The treatment was: over 15 received Ad26.COV2.S at low or high dose, single or two shots; 5 received placebo; per-sample allocation not given. Material that was analyzed had been drawn on day 63 after the first vaccine or placebo injection. The repertoire was sequenced with immunoSEQ multiplex PCR; TCRdb's copy has only in-frame clones and lacks some. The sample consists of 290,000 or so clones, about 87% of them appearing once. This sample comprised peripheral blood, obtained in a trial of Ad26.COV2.S vaccine versus placebo. The source is a person aged 18-65 years who received the Ad26.COV2.S COVID-19 vaccine or a placebo.

CDR3 protein: CASSVQGRLDEQFF. The CDR3 nucleotides read TGTGCCAGCAGTGTCCAGGGTAGATTGGATGAGCAGTTCTTC. The chain is built from TRBV25-1 and TRBJ2-1; perhaps TRBD1 as D (5 bases). Deletions cut 4 bases from V and 8 bases from J, with 15 bases between. CDR1 is MGHDK, CDR2 SYGVNS, per germline. This CDR3 spans 14 amino acids.

The V gene is TRBV6-1, the J gene TRBJ2-7; 10 positions agree with TRBD1. V trimming: 3 bases; J trimming: 5 bases; junction bases outside the gene matches: 7. Germline V gene lookup returns CDR1 MNHNS and CDR2 SASEGT. There are 15 residues in the CDR3. The CDR3 DNA follows: TGTGCCAGCAGTGAGCCCGGGACAGGGGATGACGAGCAGTACTTC. Translation gives CASSEPGTGDDEQYF.

This sequence joins TRBV30 and TRBJ1-2, with a tentative D call TRBD1 (6 bases). The CDR3 spans 13 residues. CDR1 GTSNPN and CDR2 SVGIG come from the germline V gene (reference sequence). The ends were cut back, 8 bases at V and 3 bases at J, with 16 bases in the middle. The chain's CDR3 is CAQAGGGDYGYTF. In nucleotides, the CDR3 is TGTGCCCAAGCCGGGGGGGGCGACTATGGCTACACCTTC.

The chain links TRBV19 to TRBJ2-5, with D possibly called TRBD1 or TRBD2 (6 bases each). CDR3 length: 14 amino acids. Trimming took 9 bases from V and 6 from J, leaving 20 bases between them. Germline V gene data show CDR1 as LNHDA and CDR2 as SQIVND (reference sequence). CDR3 DNA: TGTGCCAGCGGGCCCGGGGGCGCCGAGAAGACCCAGTACTTC. It is translated as CASGPGGAEKTQYF.

This rearrangement joins TRBV10-1 to TRBJ1-1; weak D call: TRBD1 (5 bases). The CDR3 contains 15 residues. Trimming stripped 3 bases from V and 0 bases from J, with 11 bases between. Looked up from germline, CDR1 is WNHNN and CDR2 is SYGVQD (reference sequence). The CDR3 sequence: CASSDGGLLNTEAFF. Here the CDR3 DNA reads TGCGCCAGCAGTGATGGGGGTTTATTGAACACTGAAGCTTTCTTT.

The J gene is TRBJ1-2, the V gene TRBV18; 10 positions match TRBD1. V gave up 3 bases and J gave up 6 bases; unmatched junction bases: 22. The CDR3 sequence is 20 residues long. Germline CDR1 is KGHSH and CDR2 is LQKENI. The CDR3 loop reads CASSPQPYSYQTGGADGYTF. The DNA of the CDR3 is TGTGCCAGCTCACCTCAACCTTATTCCTACCAGACAGGGGGCGCGGATGGCTACACCTTC.

The V and J genes are TRBV25-1 and TRBJ2-1; D might be TRBD1 (5 bases). This CDR3 contains 16 residues. CDR1 is MGHDK and CDR2 is SYGVNS in the germline V gene. Between the trimmed V and J ends, which lost 2 bases and 0 bases, there was a span of 11 bases. Here the CDR3 DNA reads TGTGCCAGCAGTGAAAGTCCACAGGTCTCCTACAATGAGCAGTTCTTC. This encodes CASSESPQVSYNEQFF.

This clone was found a few times. DNA of the CDR3: TGTGCCAGCCTCTGGACAGGGGTCTATAATTCACCCCTCCACTTT. This encodes CASLWTGVYNSPLHF. This chain connects TRBV6-6 to TRBJ1-6; 9 bases map to TRBD1. Germline CDR1 and CDR2: MNHNY and SVGAGI (reference sequence). CDR3 length: 15 residues. V dropped 8 bases and J dropped 3; count of bases not matched to a gene: 5.

The chain recombines TRBV19 with TRBJ2-5; possible D gene TRBD2, 6 bases. This CDR3 is 17 amino acids long. Trimming cost V 6 bases and J 7 bases, with 27 bases left between them. Looked up from germline, CDR1 is LNHDA and CDR2 is SQIVND (reference sequence). CDR3 DNA sequence: TGTGCCAGTAGCCGGCGGCCTGGGGGACTTATTGGGTGGACCCAGTACTTC. Protein: CASSRRPGGLIGWTQYF.

The chain links TRBV29-1 to TRBJ2-3; no reliable D call. Germline V gene data show CDR1 as SQVTM and CDR2 as ANQGSEA. Deletions cut 3 bases from V and 3 bases from J, with 7 bases between. The CDR3 length is 12 residues. Here the CDR3 reads CSVDPVTDTQYF. The CDR3 DNA follows: TGCAGCGTTGACCCGGTTACAGATACGCAGTATTTT.

The chain is built from TRBV11-2 and TRBJ1-1; 8 bases are a match to TRBD1. Germline loops: CDR1 SGHAT, CDR2 FQNNGV. This CDR3 region has 15 residues. Trimming took 5 bases from V and 1 from J; bases not matched to a gene: 6. DNA for the CDR3: TGTGCCAGCAGCGAACGGACAGGGTCGAACACTGAAGCTTTCTTT. Translating it yields CASSERTGSNTEAFF.

The chain has TRBV25-1 and TRBJ1-1, with D tentatively TRBD1 (5 bases). V was cut by 2 bases and J by 1 base, with 17 bases left in between. CDR3 size: 17 residues. CDR1 is MGHDK, CDR2 SYGVNS, per germline. CDR3 bases: TGTGCCAGCAGTGAACTCGGACACAAACCCAAGAACACTGAAGCTTTCTTT. Its translation is CASSELGHKPKNTEAFF.

This clone was observed a few times. The CDR3: CASSQEDRGRQPQHF. CDR3 DNA sequence: TGCGCCAGCAGCCAAGAGGACAGGGGGAGACAGCCCCAGCATTTT. The J gene is TRBJ1-5, the V gene TRBV4-1; the match to TRBD1 covers 10 bases. J was trimmed by 7 bases and V by 0 bases; bases with no gene match: 3. The CDR3 runs to 15 residues. The V gene's germline CDR1 is MGHRA and CDR2 YSYEKL.